The 18 T cell receptor beta chains below come from one sample, sequenced in a study of memory CD4+ T cells and cytomegalovirus serostatus. Single viable CD3+CD4+CD8-CD45RO+ cells were sorted as the memory CD4+ T cells. The assay was immunoSEQ multiplex PCR, and TCRdb's table has in-frame clones only and misses some. The sample shows around 45,000 clones, less than 85% of them seen only once. The sequenced sample consisted of memory CD4+ T cells from blood. These receptors all stem from an adult in good health and CMV-seronegative.

In this sample, this clone is medium-sized. The junction departs from the called germline gene at one end, perhaps through a read error. The chain carries TRBV27 and TRBJ1-1, with D hard to call. In germline, CDR1 is MNHEY, CDR2 SMNVEV (reference sequence). The CDR3 is 8 residues long. The CDR3 loop reads CASPVGLF. The CDR3 nucleotides read TGTGCCAGCCCCGTGGGGTTATTT.

The chain couples TRBV29-1 to TRBJ1-1; D might be TRBD1 (5 bases). The CDR3 contains 13 residues. V lost 7 bases and J 0 bases, leaving 12 bases between the germline ends. Looked up from germline, CDR1 is SQVTM and CDR2 is ANQGSEA. CDR3 nucleotide sequence: TGCAGCGCCCGACAGTACATGAACACTGAAGCTTTCTTT. Its protein product is CSARQYMNTEAFF.

Only one count was recorded for this clone. The chain couples TRBV2 to TRBJ2-3; 7 bases are shared with TRBD1. After removal of 3 bases from V and 4 bases from J, the junction contained 4 bases not matched to a gene. This CDR3 is 14 amino acids long. CDR1 and CDR2 (germline): SNHLY, FYNNEI. Here the CDR3 DNA reads TGTGCCAGCAGTGACCAAGGGGGCCCAGATACGCAGTATTTT. Translated: CASSDQGGPDTQYF. The whole variable domain, filled in from reference TRBV2 and TRBJ2-3, reads EPEVTQTPSHQVTQMGQEVILRCVPISNHLYFYWYRQILGQKVEFLVSFYNNEISEKSEIFDDQFSVERPDGSNFTLKIRSTKLEDSAMYFCASSDQGGPDTQYFGPGTRLTVL.

The gene calls are TRBV5-1 and TRBJ2-7; D may be TRBD1 or TRBD2 (5 bases each). Trimming shortened V by 4 bases and J by 1 base, and 15 bases separated the two germline ends. Germline values: CDR1 SGHRS, CDR2 YFSETQ. This CDR3 has 15 amino acids. The CDR3 DNA follows: TGCGCCAGCAGCCTTATGGGGGATAAATCCTACGAGCAGTACTTC. It is translated as CASSLMGDKSYEQYF. Together with reference TRBV5-1 and TRBJ2-7, the CDR3 gives the full variable domain: KAGVTQTPRYLIKTRGQQVTLSCSPISGHRSVSWYQQTPGQGLQFLFEYFSETQRNKGNFPGRFSGRQFSNSRSEMNVSTLELGDSALYLCASSLMGDKSYEQYFGPGTRLTVT.

This clone was seen once. The chain links TRBV29-1 to TRBJ2-3; D perhaps matches TRBD2 (6 bases). The CDR3 runs to 11 residues. Germline values: CDR1 SQVTM, CDR2 ANQGSEA. The CDR3 reads CSGEVADTQYF. The CDR3 nucleotides read TGCAGTGGGGAGGTGGCAGATACGCAGTATTTT.

The CDR3 loop is CASSEANVAVYAGAMNNEQFF. Here the CDR3 DNA reads TGTGCCAGCAGTGAAGCGAATGTAGCTGTTTACGCGGGGGCTATGAACAATGAGCAGTTCTTC. This rearrangement joins TRBV2 to TRBJ2-1, with D possibly matching TRBD2 (7 bases). CDR3 length: 21 residues. V was trimmed by 0 bases and J by 5 bases, leaving 29 bases between them. In germline, CDR1 is SNHLY, CDR2 FYNNEI.

The chain has TRBV6-6 and TRBJ2-5; D perhaps matches TRBD2 (6 bases). Between the trimmed V and J ends, which lost 5 bases and 3 bases, there was a span of 13 bases. The CDR3 length is 14 residues. Germline V gives CDR1 MNHNY, CDR2 SVGAGI (reference sequence). The CDR3 protein is CASSARDLKETQYF. For the CDR3, the DNA is TGTGCCAGCAGTGCGAGGGACTTAAAAGAGACCCAGTACTTC.

V is TRBV7-3 and J is TRBJ2-1; D unclear. CDR3 length equals 17 residues. Germline V gene data show CDR1 as SGHTA and CDR2 as FQGTGA. V lost 6 bases to trimming and J lost 7 bases, with 25 bases between them. The CDR3 here is CASSPLPLLSGSNEQFF. The CDR3 coding sequence is TGTGCCAGCAGTCCTCTCCCCCTGCTCAGTGGGTCAAATGAGCAGTTCTTC.

V and J are TRBV5-1 and TRBJ2-7; no firm D call. The CDR3 length is 15 residues. Trimming pared 0 bases from V and 6 bases from J, leaving 16 bases between. Germline V gene data show CDR1 as SGHRS and CDR2 as YFSETQ. CDR3 amino acids: CASSLAGSPESEQYF. Here the CDR3 DNA reads TGCGCCAGCAGCTTGGCCGGGTCCCCAGAGTCCGAGCAGTACTTC.

The chain couples TRBV19 to TRBJ2-5; 8 bases agree with TRBD2. This CDR3 has 14 amino acids. The ends lost 4 bases at V and 0 bases at J; junction bases unmatched: 1. Looked up from germline, CDR1 is LNHDA and CDR2 is SQIVND (reference sequence). This CDR3 is CASSTAGDQETQYF. In nucleotides, the CDR3 is TGTGCCAGTAGTACAGCGGGGGACCAAGAGACCCAGTACTTC.

The chain has TRBV10-2 and TRBJ1-2; 7 nucleotides line up with TRBD1. The CDR3 sequence is 13 residues long. J lost 3 bases, V lost 6 bases, and 4 bases had no gene match. Germline values: CDR1 WSHSY, CDR2 SAAADI. The CDR3 is CASRDRSYYGYTF. CDR3 DNA: TGCGCCAGCAGGGACAGGAGCTACTATGGCTACACCTTC.

This chain links TRBV19 with TRBJ1-6; possibly TRBD1 for D (5 bases). Germline V gives CDR1 LNHDA, CDR2 SQIVND (reference sequence). The CDR3 is 16 amino acids. V gave up 0 bases and J gave up 8 bases, with 14 bases separating them. The chain's CDR3 is CASSIDGNRRDSPLHF. For the CDR3, the DNA is TGTGCCAGTAGTATAGATGGGAACAGGAGAGATTCACCCCTCCACTTT.

The CDR3 here is CASSILGAGNQPQHF. The CDR3 coding sequence is TGTGCCAGTAGTATCCTAGGGGCAGGCAATCAGCCCCAGCATTTT. The J gene is TRBJ1-5, the V gene TRBV19, with D tentatively TRBD1 (5 bases). With 3 bases removed from V and 2 bases from J, the gap between germline ends came to 11 bases. Per the germline V gene, CDR1 is LNHDA and CDR2 is SQIVND (reference sequence). The CDR3 sequence is 15 residues long.

The chain links TRBV6-5 to TRBJ1-1; tentative D call: TRBD1 (5 bases). CDR1 MNHEY and CDR2 SVGAGI come from the germline V gene. V lost 8 bases and J lost 4, with 14 bases in between. The CDR3 is made up of 13 amino acids. CDR3 nucleotides: TGTGCCAGCTCAGGGCCAAGGGGCACTGAAGCTTTCTTT. Amino acid sequence: CASSGPRGTEAFF.

The genes are TRBV7-3 and TRBJ1-5; TRBD1 matches 10 bases. The CDR3 sequence is 15 residues long. Trimming took 3 bases from V and 5 from J; bases not matched to a gene: 4. Germline lookup yields CDR1 SGHTA and CDR2 FQGTGA. In DNA form, the CDR3 reads TGTGCCAGCAGCTTTAAGGGGACAGGGGATCAGCCCCAGCATTTT. This encodes CASSFKGTGDQPQHF.

The V and J genes are TRBV6-6 and TRBJ1-1; D unresolved. Germline V gene lookup returns CDR1 MNHNY and CDR2 SVGAGI (reference sequence). The CDR3 loop spans 13 amino acids. V was clipped by 5 bases and J by 0 bases, with 7 bases between them. For the CDR3, the DNA is TGTGCCAGCAGTGGCACAATGAACACTGAAGCTTTCTTT. As protein: CASSGTMNTEAFF.

This chain joins TRBV5-1 and TRBJ2-7; 11 bases map to TRBD1. Germline values: CDR1 SGHRS, CDR2 YFSETQ. The CDR3 length is 15 residues. Trimming removed 3 bases from V and 2 bases from J; junction bases left unmatched: 4. This CDR3 reads CASSYGTGGAYEQYF. For the CDR3, the DNA is TGCGCCAGCAGCTATGGGACAGGGGGGGCCTACGAGCAGTACTTC.

The genes are TRBV7-8 and TRBJ1-2, with D possibly TRBD1 on 5 matching bases. CDR3 length equals 13 residues. Trimming left V 3 bases short and J 7 bases short, with 12 bases between. Per germline, CDR1 SGHVS and CDR2 FQNEAQ. CDR3 residues: CASSLGPYSGYTF. The CDR3 nucleotides are TGTGCCAGCAGCTTGGGACCATATAGTGGCTACACCTTC.